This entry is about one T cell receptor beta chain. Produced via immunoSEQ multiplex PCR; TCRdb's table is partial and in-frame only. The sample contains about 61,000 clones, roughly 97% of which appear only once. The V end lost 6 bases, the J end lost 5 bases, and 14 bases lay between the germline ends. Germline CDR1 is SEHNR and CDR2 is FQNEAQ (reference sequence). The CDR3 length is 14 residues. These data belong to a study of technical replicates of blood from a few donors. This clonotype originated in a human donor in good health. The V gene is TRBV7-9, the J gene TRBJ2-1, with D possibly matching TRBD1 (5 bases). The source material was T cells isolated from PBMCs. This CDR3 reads CASRPPGFDNEQFF. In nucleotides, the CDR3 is TGTGCCAGCAGGCCTCCAGGGTTCGACAATGAGCAGTTCTTC.